This TCR beta chain is drawn from a study of blood T cell repertoires in COVID-19. Overall study: COVID-19 samples collected from the United States, Italy and Spain covered acute and convalescent phases. PBMCs, B-cell-depleted T cells, or T cells provided the cDNA or gDNA that made up the material.

Methods used by the authors: Nucleated cell number was recorded as an estimate derived from reference gene primer amplification. Using immunoSEQ multiplex PCR, the repertoire was profiled, and TCRdb retains in-frame clones only, with some absent. That table supplies the V and J calls and clone size; D and trimming were determined from the DNA. The data contain 150,000 to 200,000 clones, 79% of them singletons. The CDR3 length is 13 residues. CDR1 LNHDA and CDR2 SQIVND come from the germline V gene (reference sequence). J gave up 0 bases and V 6 bases, and 2 bases lay outside the gene matches. This chain uses TRBV19 with TRBJ2-7; 7 bases fit TRBD1. Specimen: peripheral blood. This clonotype was sampled from a man in his fifties or sixties with active or convalescent COVID-19. The CDR3 loop is CASRGQSSYEQYF. In DNA form, the CDR3 reads TGTGCCAGTAGGGGACAGAGCTCCTACGAGCAGTACTTC.